This is a list of T cell receptor beta chains from one sample in a study of blood T cells in healthy people across ages. TCRdb fed the 5' RACE reads into MiXCR, producing one record per CDR3 protein. The table lists approximately 800,000 distinct CDR3 sequences, 50% to 65% of them singletons, with about 38% in the top ten. Sequenced sample: blood. Source of these receptors: an elderly man in good health. Both conserved end residues are part of each CDR3. D genes are given only for firm matches. The size of a clone is reported for some rows only, either as once, few or many, or as a class for expanded clones.

clone size	D gene	V gene	J gene	CDR3 DNA	CDR3 protein
-	TRBD1	TRBV7-8	TRBJ1-2	TGTGCCAGCAGCGGAACCGGGACAGGGCTCTATGGCTACACCTTC	CASSGTGTGLYGYTF
once	TRBD2	TRBV20-1	TRBJ2-5	TGCAGTGCTTTCAGTCAAGCGGGAGGGGAGACCCAGTACTTC	CSAFSQAGGETQYF
-	-	TRBV29-1	TRBJ2-1	TGCAGCGTTGAAGGGGGCGGGACTCCTACCCCCCATGAGCAGTTCTTC	CSVEGGGTPTPHEQFF
-	-	TRBV12-3/TRBV12-4	TRBJ2-7	TGTGCCAGCACTAGCGCCCCTCTCTACGAGCAGTACTTC	CASTSAPLYEQYF
-	TRBD2	TRBV10-3	TRBJ2-1	TGTGCCATCAGGGGACTAGCGGGGGGTCAGGGTGAGCAGTTCTTC	CAIRGLAGGQGEQFF
-	TRBD2	TRBV12-3/TRBV12-4	TRBJ2-1	TGTGCCAGCAGTTTAGTCGGGGGGGTGAGCGATGAGCAGTTCTTC	CASSLVGGVSDEQFF
-	TRBD2	TRBV7-7	TRBJ2-7	TGTGCCAGCAGCTTCGGACTAGGGGCCCAATACGAGCAGTACTTC	CASSFGLGAQYEQYF
-	-	TRBV27	TRBJ1-2	TGTGCCAGCAGTTTTCTAGGGAGCTATGGCTACACCTTC	CASSFLGSYGYTF
-	-	TRBV4-1	TRBJ1-1	TGCGCCAGCAGCCAAGATGGGGGTCTAGTCACTGAAGCTTTCTTT	CASSQDGGLVTEAFF
-	TRBD2	TRBV29-1	TRBJ2-4	TGCAGTTTTACTCGCGGGAGAGGACAAAACATTCAGTACTTC	CSFTRGRGQNIQYF
-	TRBD1	TRBV29-1	TRBJ2-7	TGCAGCGTTCAAAGGGGGTGGACAGGGGAAGTCTACGAGCAGTACTTC	CSVQRGWTGEVYEQYF
-	TRBD2	TRBV6-2/TRBV6-3	TRBJ2-3	TGTGCCAGCAGTCCCCAGGGAGGGAACAGATACGCGTATTTT	CASSPQGGNRYAYF
-	-	TRBV2	TRBJ2-1	TGTGCCAGCAGTGAGACCACTCCATACAATGAGCAGTTCTTC	CASSETTPYNEQFF
-	-	TRBV4-1	TRBJ1-1	TGCGCCAGCAGCCAAGATGAAGTTGCTAGCCCTGAAGCTTTCTTT	CASSQDEVASPEAFF
-	-	TRBV27	TRBJ1-4	TGTGCCAGCAGTCCCGGGACAAATCGGGCAACTAATGAAAAACTGTTTTTT	CASSPGTNRATNEKLFF
few	-	TRBV7-2	TRBJ2-5	TGTGCCAGCAGCTCTCTAGGGGGACCAGAGACCCAGTACTTC	CASSSLGGPETQYF
-	-	TRBV20-1	TRBJ2-1	TGCAGTGCTAGAAGGGTGACTGAGCAGTTCTTC	CSARRVTEQFF
-	TRBD1	TRBV2	TRBJ1-5	TGTGCCAGCAGTAGGACAGGGGTCCAGGGATCCCAGCATTTT	CASSRTGVQGSQHF
-	TRBD1	TRBV20-1	TRBJ2-2	TGCAGTGCCAATAAAGGCGGACAGGGGGCATACGCCGGGGAGCTGTTTTTT	CSANKGGQGAYAGELFF
few	-	TRBV6-5	TRBJ2-7	TGTGCCAGCACTGAGACTAATAACCTCTACGAGCAGTACTTC	CASTETNNLYEQYF
-	-	TRBV3-1	TRBJ2-6	TGTGCCAGCAGCCAAGACCATGGAGGGGCTGGGGCCAACGTCCTGACTTTC	CASSQDHGGAGANVLTF
-	TRBD2	TRBV5-1	TRBJ2-1	TGCGCCAGCAGCTTGGTAGCGGGAGCCTACGATGAGCAGTTCTTC	CASSLVAGAYDEQFF
-	TRBD1	TRBV27	TRBJ1-2	TGTGCCAGCAGTCCAGGGGGCTTGATAAGTGGCTACACCTTC	CASSPGGLISGYTF
-	-	TRBV3-1	TRBJ1-6	TGTGCCAGCAGCCAAGATCATCAGGGGCATTCACCCCTCCACTTT	CASSQDHQGHSPLHF
-	-	TRBV10-3	TRBJ2-5	TGTGCCACTCGGACAGCGGAACAAGAGACCCAGTACTTC	CATRTAEQETQYF
few	TRBD2	TRBV12-3/TRBV12-4	TRBJ2-5	TGTGCCAGCAGTGTTAGCGGGAGTATAATCGGGGAGACCCAGTACTTC	CASSVSGSIIGETQYF
-	TRBD1	TRBV5-1	TRBJ2-6	TGCGCCAGCAGCAATACAGGGGGCCTAGCTGGGGCCAACGTCCTGACTTTC	CASSNTGGLAGANVLTF
-	-	TRBV24-1	TRBJ1-1	TGTGCCACCAGTGTCTCACCAGGGACAACGAACACTGAAGCTTTCTTT	CATSVSPGTTNTEAFF
-	TRBD2	TRBV6-5	TRBJ2-1	TGTGCCAGCAGTCACTGGACTAGCGGGAGTCATGAGCAGTTCTTC	CASSHWTSGSHEQFF
-	-	TRBV6-5	TRBJ2-5	TGTGCCAGCAGTTCCACCGGCAGGTTGCTGTATAAGGGGACCCAGTACTTC	CASSSTGRLLYKGTQYF
-	-	TRBV25-1	TRBJ2-3	TGTGCCAGCAGCCGGCGGGGGCTAGCGGTGGGGCACAGATACGCGTATTTT	CASSRRGLAVGHRYAYF
-	-	TRBV7-2	TRBJ2-2	TGTGCCAGCGGACGAACTAACACCGGGGAGCTGTTTTTT	CASGRTNTGELFF
once	-	TRBV7-9	TRBJ2-7	TGTGCCAGCCGGGACGGACTCTCCTACGAGCAGTACTTC	CASRDGLSYEQYF
-	TRBD2	TRBV9	TRBJ2-1	TGTGCCAGCAGTCAAACTAGCGGGAGGGCCAATGAGCAGTTCTTC	CASSQTSGRANEQFF
-	-	TRBV7-2	TRBJ2-5	TGTGCCAGCAGCGCCGTCCTGGGACTGGGGACCCAGTACTTC	CASSAVLGLGTQYF
-	-	TRBV20-1	TRBJ2-1	TGCAGTGCTAGAGATCAGGCTAGCAGGGGGGCCTACAATGAGCAGTTCTTC	CSARDQASRGAYNEQFF